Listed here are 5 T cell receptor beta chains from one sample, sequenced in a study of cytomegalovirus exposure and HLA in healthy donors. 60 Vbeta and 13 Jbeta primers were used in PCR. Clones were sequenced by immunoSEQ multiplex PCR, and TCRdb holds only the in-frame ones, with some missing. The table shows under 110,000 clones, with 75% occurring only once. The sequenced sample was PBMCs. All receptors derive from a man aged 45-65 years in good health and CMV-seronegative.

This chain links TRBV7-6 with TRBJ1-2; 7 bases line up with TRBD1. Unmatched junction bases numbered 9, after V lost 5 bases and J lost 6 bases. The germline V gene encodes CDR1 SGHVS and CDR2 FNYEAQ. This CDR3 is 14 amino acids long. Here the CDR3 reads CASSTSRDSDGYTF. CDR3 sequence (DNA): TGTGCCAGCAGCACGTCACGGGACAGCGATGGCTACACCTTC.

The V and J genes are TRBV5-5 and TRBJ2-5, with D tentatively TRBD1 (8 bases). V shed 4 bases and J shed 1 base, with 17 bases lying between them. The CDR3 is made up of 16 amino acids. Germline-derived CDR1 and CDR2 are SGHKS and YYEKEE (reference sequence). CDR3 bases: TGTGCCAGCAGCCATGGACAGGGAGGGGTCCAAGAGACCCAGTACTTC. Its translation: CASSHGQGGVQETQYF.

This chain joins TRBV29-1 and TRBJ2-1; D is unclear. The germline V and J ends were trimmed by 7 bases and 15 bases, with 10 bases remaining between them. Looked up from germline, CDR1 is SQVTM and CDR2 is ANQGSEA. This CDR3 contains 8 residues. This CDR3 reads CSEPGGFF. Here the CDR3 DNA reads TGCAGCGAGCCCGGTGGGTTCTTC.

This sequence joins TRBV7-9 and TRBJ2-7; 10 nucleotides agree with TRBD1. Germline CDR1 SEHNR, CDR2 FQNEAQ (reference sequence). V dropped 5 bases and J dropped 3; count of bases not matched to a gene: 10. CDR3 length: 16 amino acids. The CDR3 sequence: CASSRSLGTGDYEQYF. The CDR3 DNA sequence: TGTGCCAGCAGCCGGAGTCTGGGGACAGGGGACTACGAGCAGTACTTC.

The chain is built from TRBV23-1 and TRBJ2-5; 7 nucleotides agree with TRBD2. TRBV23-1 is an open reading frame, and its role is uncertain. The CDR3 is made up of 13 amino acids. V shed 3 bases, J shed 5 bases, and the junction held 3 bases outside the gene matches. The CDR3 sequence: CASSQGEGETQYF. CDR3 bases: TGCGCCAGCAGTCAGGGGGAGGGGGAGACCCAGTACTTC.